This T cell receptor (beta chain) comes out of a study of blood T cell repertoires in COVID-19. Study overall: T cells, B-cell-depleted T cells, or PBMCs provided the cDNA or gDNA that served as material.

This clone was seen a handful of times. This CDR3 has 15 amino acids. V shed 5 bases, J shed 2 bases, and the junction held 5 bases outside the gene matches. From germline, CDR1 is SGHNT and CDR2 YYREEE (reference sequence). Sequenced by immunoSEQ multiplex PCR; TCRdb stores in-frame clones only, minus some. The sample includes about 70,000 clones, 60% to 80% of them seen just once. The clonotype comes from an older woman with acute or convalescent COVID-19. Sequenced input: peripheral blood. This sequence joins TRBV5-4 and TRBJ2-3, with 10 nucleotides matching TRBD2. The CDR3 region is CASSPTSGVTDTQYF. Written as DNA, the CDR3 is TGTGCCAGCAGTCCTACTAGCGGGGTCACAGATACGCAGTATTTT.